This TCR beta chain stems from a study of blood T cell repertoires in COVID-19. For the study at large: Acute and convalescent COVID-19 specimens originated in the United States, Italy and Spain. The cDNA or gDNA used as material had been derived from T cells, B-cell-depleted T cells, or PBMCs.

Authors' data handling: Reference gene primer amplification gave estimated nucleated cell counts. TCRdb's copy holds only in-frame clones and misses some; the assay was immunoSEQ multiplex PCR. The DNA was the basis for D and trimming; V, J and clone size are from that table. The repertoire holds under 100,000 clones, with more than 65% as singletons. The CDR3 contains 18 residues. Per germline, CDR1 KGHSH and CDR2 LQKENI. J gave up 1 base and V 3 bases, and 9 bases lay outside the gene matches. Sequences were obtained from peripheral blood. The chain carries TRBV18 and TRBJ1-5; 10 nucleotides match TRBD1. The source of this sequence is a man at least 80 years old with active or convalescent COVID-19. This chain's CDR3 is CASSPPPTGGLSNQPQHF. CDR3 nucleotide sequence: TGTGCCAGCTCACCCCCTCCGACAGGGGGCCTAAGCAATCAGCCCCAGCATTTT.